These T cell receptor beta chains were read from a single sample in a study of CD8+ T cells in alopecia areata. Produced via immunoSEQ multiplex PCR; TCRdb's table is partial and in-frame only. The sample lists about 97,000 clones, 50% to 60% occurring once. Specimen: CD8+ T cells sorted from blood, collected at week 56, from a patient treated with tofacitinib. Receptor source: a human donor with alopecia areata. Each CDR3 is given with its conserved first and last residue. The order of the fields is CDR3 protein, V gene, J gene.

CDR3: CASSLLGEPSGANVLTF
V: TRBV28
J: TRBJ2-6

CDR3: CAWSRDRNYGYTF
V: TRBV30
J: TRBJ1-2

CDR3: CASSQGRGGEDTQYF
V: TRBV4-1
J: TRBJ2-3

CDR3: CASSYSRDSYEQYF
V: TRBV6-5
J: TRBJ2-7

CDR3: CASSPTGAGTQYF
V: TRBV7-6
J: TRBJ2-3

CDR3: CASVADSYTEAFF
V: TRBV12-5
J: TRBJ1-1

CDR3: CASSSGGLKQETQYF
V: TRBV5-1
J: TRBJ2-5

CDR3: CASSLKLSAANYNEQFF
V: TRBV7-6
J: TRBJ2-1

CDR3: CASSYGPGEAFF
V: TRBV7-9
J: TRBJ1-1

CDR3: CASSLWGPQETQYF
V: TRBV7-8
J: TRBJ2-5

CDR3: CASSKGGAGEQYF
V: TRBV4-1
J: TRBJ2-7

CDR3: CASSSDLAGQETQYF
V: TRBV5-1
J: TRBJ2-5

CDR3: CSVDAGEGYGYTF
V: TRBV29-1
J: TRBJ1-2

CDR3: CATSRAVVGNTEAFF
V: TRBV15
J: TRBJ1-1

CDR3: CASSPGRDTQYF
V: TRBV13
J: TRBJ2-3

CDR3: CASSLGRSVQGDLDTQYF
V: TRBV7-2
J: TRBJ2-3

CDR3: CASSPLLPDENSGNTIYF
V: TRBV18
J: TRBJ1-3

CDR3: CSVEYRGSPEAFF
V: TRBV29-1
J: TRBJ1-1

CDR3: CSARDEGGANVLTF
V: TRBV29-1
J: TRBJ2-6

CDR3: CSVVGTGSHNEKLFF
V: TRBV29-1
J: TRBJ1-4

CDR3: CATSGGGGDTGELFF
V: TRBV15
J: TRBJ2-2

CDR3: CASRGPDTYEQYF
V: TRBV2
J: TRBJ2-7

CDR3: CASSPAGLGEQYF
V: TRBV7-9
J: TRBJ2-7

CDR3: CASSLTAGGPGNEQFF
V: TRBV5-1
J: TRBJ2-1

CDR3: CASSIVHRGRSGANVLTF
V: TRBV19
J: TRBJ2-6

CDR3: CASSYGPTPNEQFF
V: TRBV27
J: TRBJ2-1

CDR3: CASSPLGDTQYF
V: TRBV7-6
J: TRBJ2-3

CDR3: CASSLGRVQDEQFF
V: TRBV13
J: TRBJ2-1

CDR3: CASSQDHSGLMNGYTF
V: TRBV4-1
J: TRBJ1-2